This record covers a single T cell receptor beta chain. The sample is drawn from a study of CD8 T cells in Susac syndrome. Sequencing targeted TCR beta in T cells from blood (CD8+ and CD4+). Negative isolation yielded CD4+ and CD8+ T cells, and FACS enriched TEMRA cells. The V and J ends lost 4 bases and 4 bases respectively, with 14 bases between them. Germline V gene lookup returns CDR1 SQVTM and CDR2 ANQGSEA. The CDR3 has 14 amino acids. The authors reverse transcribed roughly 0.5 to 1 ug RNA with random hexamers. Multiplex PCR with immunoSEQ amplified the TCR beta CDR3 across 54 Vbeta and 13 Jbeta. TCRdb ran MiXCR on the immunoSEQ multiplex PCR reads and lists one entry per CDR3 protein. This sample carries approximately 120,000 distinct CDR3 sequences, around 94% of them seen once, and the ten largest clones take over 0.065%.

The TCR originated in a human donor in good health. The sequencing input was CD4+ T cells from PBMCs. The V call is TRBV29-1, the J call TRBJ2-1; D is unresolved. The CDR3 protein is CSVASATAYNEQFF. The CDR3, as DNA: TGCAGCGTTGCCTCCGCCACGGCTTACAATGAGCAGTTCTTC.